These 4 T cell receptor beta chains share one sample of origin, sequenced in a study of naive and memory T cell subsets. Study-wide findings and caveats: Especially in CD8 cells, naive repertoires contained a few larger clonotypes, possibly CD45RA-re-expressing memory cells.

Their cognate antigens are unknown. Two oligonucleotides, mixed equimolar, formed the beta constant-region primer covering TRBC1 and TRBC2. The ligated cDNA underwent four PCR rounds using SP2 and nested alpha and beta constant-region primers. TCRdb passed the UMI-ligation and nested PCR reads through MiXCR, listing each CDR3 protein once. The sample has 130,000 to 150,000 distinct CDR3 sequences, approximately 24% seen once. Sequencing was done on a sample of naive CD4+ T cells from blood. These receptor sequences come from a human donor in good health.

This clonotype has ten or more counts. The J gene is TRBJ2-1, the V gene TRBV9; tentative D call: TRBD2 (6 bases). From germline, CDR1 is SGDLS and CDR2 YYNGEE. Trimming left V 6 bases short and J 4 bases short, with 17 bases between. This CDR3 has 15 amino acids. CDR3: CASTLGGGGYNEQFF. CDR3 in DNA: TGTGCCAGCACTCTGGGGGGAGGAGGGTACAATGAGCAGTTCTTC.

This clonotype turned up a few times. The chain links TRBV9 to TRBJ2-2; D is undetermined. With 5 bases removed from V and 3 bases from J, the gap between germline ends came to 11 bases. The V gene's germline CDR1 is SGDLS and CDR2 YYNGEE. The CDR3 extends over 14 amino acids. In DNA form, the CDR3 reads TGTGCCAGCAGATTTGCCCGGGACACCGGGGAGCTGTTTTTT. The encoded protein is CASRFARDTGELFF.

The chain links TRBV20-1 to TRBJ2-1; 7 nucleotides agree with TRBD2. The CDR3 has 15 residues. The germline gives CDR1 DFQATT, CDR2 SNEGSKA (reference sequence). V trimming: 3 bases; J trimming: 9 bases; junction bases outside the gene matches: 14. CDR3 coding DNA: TGCAGTGCTAGGGACTTCCCGGGAGGTTATGGTGAGCAGTTCTTC. Its translation is CSARDFPGGYGEQFF.

V usage is TRBV12-5 and J usage is TRBJ1-5; D is uncertain. The V gene's germline CDR1 is LGHNT and CDR2 FRNRAP. This CDR3 spans 14 amino acids. With 5 bases removed from V and 9 bases from J, the gap between germline ends came to 17 bases. The CDR3 protein is CASGPPPGLWPQHF. DNA of the CDR3: TGTGCTAGTGGTCCCCCTCCGGGCCTTTGGCCCCAGCATTTT.